The rows below give T cell receptor beta chains drawn from one sample of a study of T cells in Graves' hyperthyroidism and ophthalmopathy. From the multiplex PCR reads, TCRdb called clonotypes with MiXCR, one entry per CDR3 protein. The sample carries about 420,000 distinct CDR3 sequences, roughly an eighth recorded once. The sample comprised blood. The source is a woman younger than 30 with Graves' hyperthyroidism. Both conserved end residues are part of each CDR3. D genes are given only for firm matches. Clone sizes are given selectively: once, few, many, or a class where the clone is expanded.

D	size	J	V	CDR3	DNA
TRBD2	few	TRBJ2-1	TRBV9	CASSVTSGRDEQFF	TGTGCCAGCAGCGTGACTAGCGGGAGGGATGAGCAGTTCTTC
TRBD2	many	TRBJ2-1	TRBV2	CASSATSGSSYNEQFF	TGTGCCAGCAGCGCTACTAGCGGTAGCTCCTACAATGAGCAGTTCTTC
TRBD2	few	TRBJ2-3	TRBV9	CASSVAAGGPGDTQYF	TGTGCCAGCAGCGTAGCGGCGGGAGGGCCGGGAGATACGCAGTATTTT
TRBD1	many	TRBJ1-2	TRBV28	CASSPSPGGGDYGYTF	TGTGCCAGCAGCCCCAGCCCAGGGGGTGGCGACTATGGCTACACCTTC
TRBD1	many	TRBJ1-5	TRBV28	CASSERGLIQPQHF	TGTGCCAGCAGCGAGAGGGGGCTTATTCAGCCCCAGCATTTT
-	many	TRBJ2-5	TRBV12-3/TRBV12-4	CASSLEAENQETQYF	TGTGCCAGCAGTTTAGAGGCAGAGAACCAAGAGACCCAGTACTTC
-	-	TRBJ2-7	TRBV6-2/TRBV6-3	CASSYFGGSGREQYF	TGTGCCAGCAGTTACTTTGGTGGGAGTGGTCGCGAGCAGTACTTC
TRBD1	once	TRBJ1-2	TRBV10-3	CAIRPTGTGSDYGYTF	TGTGCCATCAGACCTACCGGGACAGGGTCTGACTATGGCTACACCTTC
-	many	TRBJ2-1	TRBV7-6	CASQLSRDTNNEQFF	TGTGCCAGCCAGCTGTCGCGGGACACAAACAATGAGCAGTTCTTC
-	-	TRBJ2-2	TRBV12-3/TRBV12-4	CASRQAGELLF	TGTGCCAGCAGACAAGCCGGGGAGCTGCTTTTT
TRBD1	few	TRBJ1-5	TRBV20-1	CSARLTDRTYSGQPQHF	TGCAGTGCTAGGCTGACGGACAGGACGTATAGCGGACAGCCCCAGCATTTT
TRBD2	many	TRBJ2-1	TRBV28	CASSSILAGGVYNEQFF	TGTGCCAGCAGTTCCATCTTAGCGGGAGGAGTCTACAATGAGCAGTTCTTC
TRBD2	many	TRBJ2-3	TRBV9	CASSVGSGSTDTQYF	TGTGCCAGCAGCGTTGGTAGCGGGAGCACAGATACGCAGTATTTT
-	few	TRBJ2-2	TRBV29-1	CSVEGVGRGTGELFF	TGCAGCGTTGAAGGAGTAGGACGGGGGACCGGGGAGCTGTTTTTT
-	few	TRBJ2-3	TRBV27	CASSLKGLAERGALGTDTQYF	TGTGCCAGCAGCCTCAAAGGCCTGGCGGAGAGAGGTGCCCTAGGCACAGATACGCAGTATTTT
-	many	TRBJ2-7	TRBV7-6	CASSLFAAGKGGEQYF	TGTGCCAGCAGCTTATTTGCGGCGGGGAAAGGGGGAGAGCAGTACTTC
TRBD1	many	TRBJ1-4	TRBV30	CAWRGTGAEKLFF	TGTGCCTGGAGAGGGACAGGGGCGGAAAAACTGTTTTTT
-	-	TRBJ1-1	TRBV12-3/TRBV12-4	CASSQTAWGTEAFF	TGTGCCAGCAGCCAAACCGCTTGGGGCACTGAAGCTTTCTTT
-	-	TRBJ1-2	TRBV5-1	CASSSTRGDYGYTF	TGCGCCAGCAGCAGCACCAGGGGAGACTATGGCTACACCTTC
-	many	TRBJ1-1	TRBV28	CASGGGGFPNTEAFF	TGTGCCAGCGGCGGGGGAGGTTTTCCGAACACTGAAGCTTTCTTT
TRBD2	many	TRBJ2-3	TRBV7-2	CASSPRLAGGADTQYF	TGTGCCAGCAGCCCACGACTAGCGGGAGGGGCAGATACGCAGTATTTT
-	many	TRBJ1-4	TRBV18	CASSHLDMEKLFF	TGTGCCAGCTCCCACCTGGACATGGAAAAACTGTTTTTT
TRBD2	-	TRBJ2-7	TRBV4-3	CASSQAPSGPYEQYF	TGCGCCAGCAGCCAAGCCCCTAGCGGGCCCTACGAGCAGTACTTC
TRBD1	many	TRBJ2-3	TRBV28	CASSSGQGLRGSDTQYF	TGTGCCAGCAGTTCAGGACAGGGACTGCGTGGTTCAGATACGCAGTATTTT
TRBD2	-	TRBJ2-3	TRBV5-1	CASSTGTSGKTDTQYF	TGCGCCAGCAGCACAGGGACTAGCGGGAAGACAGATACGCAGTATTTT
TRBD1	many	TRBJ2-1	TRBV5-6	CASSLPGQGNNEQFF	TGTGCCAGCAGCTTACCGGGACAGGGTAACAATGAGCAGTTCTTC
-	few	TRBJ1-1	TRBV20-1	CSATRPEYSEAFF	TGCAGTGCTACCCGACCGGAGTATTCTGAAGCTTTCTTT
TRBD2	-	TRBJ2-5	TRBV19	CASSIEPSGSETQYF	TGTGCCAGTAGTATCGAGCCTAGCGGGAGTGAGACCCAGTACTTC
-	few	TRBJ2-2	TRBV5-8	CASSARQNTGELFF	TGTGCCAGCAGCGCACGACAGAACACCGGGGAGCTGTTTTTT
-	few	TRBJ1-1	TRBV25-1	CASRPQQGNTEAFF	TGTGCCAGCAGGCCCCAACAGGGGAACACTGAAGCTTTCTTT